The 9 T cell receptor beta chains in this list originate from one sample, sequenced in a study of T cell changes during pregnancy in multiple sclerosis. Profiling relied on immunoSEQ multiplex PCR, and the TCRdb table lists in-frame clones only, not all of them. The repertoire holds about 79,000 clones, 90% to 95% seen once, with approximately 0.47% in the top ten. Sequencing used CD4+ T cells from peripheral blood mononuclear cells, obtained in the second trimester of pregnancy. These receptor sequences come from a female donor with multiple sclerosis, enrolled in a pregnancy study.

The chain combines TRBV9 with TRBJ2-1; 7 bases line up with TRBD1. The V and J ends lost 5 bases and 6 bases, in that order; junction bases with no gene match: 11. Germline V lookup: CDR1 SGDLS, CDR2 YYNGEE. The CDR3 has 15 residues. CDR3 amino acids: CASSSRDRASNEQFF. For the CDR3, the DNA is TGTGCCAGCAGTAGTAGAGACAGGGCCTCCAATGAGCAGTTCTTC.

This chain links TRBV29-1 with TRBJ2-7; D remains ambiguous. The CDR3 totals 12 residues. Germline CDR1 is SQVTM and CDR2 is ANQGSEA. The V end lost 7 bases, the J end lost 0 bases, and 10 bases lay between the germline ends. The CDR3 bases are TGCAGCGCCAGACAAAGCTCCTACGAGCAGTACTTC. It yields the protein CSARQSSYEQYF.

This rearrangement joins TRBV4-1 to TRBJ2-5, with 12 bases lining up with TRBD1. V was pared by 3 bases and J by 4 bases, with 9 bases of the junction left unmatched. The CDR3 loop spans 17 amino acids. Germline loops: CDR1 MGHRA, CDR2 YSYEKL. CDR3 coding DNA: TGCGCCAGCAGCCAGACAAGGGACAGGGGGCTTGGAGAGACCCAGTACTTC. Its protein is CASSQTRDRGLGETQYF.

J is TRBJ1-6 and V is TRBV18; D may be TRBD1 (6 bases). V was trimmed by 4 bases and J by 9 bases, leaving 10 bases between them. CDR3 length equals 13 residues. From germline, CDR1 is KGHSH and CDR2 LQKENI. As DNA, the CDR3 is TGTGCCAGCTCACTAGACAGGAGTTCACCCCTCCACTTT. Encoded protein: CASSLDRSSPLHF.

This clone has a single count. J is TRBJ1-6 and V is TRBV30; a possible D gene is TRBD1 (5 bases). Germline values: CDR1 GTSNPN, CDR2 SVGIG (reference sequence). The ends were cut back, 4 bases at V and 6 bases at J, with 16 bases in the middle. The CDR3 extends over 15 amino acids. The chain's CDR3 is CAWMYGQGVNSPLHF. CDR3 sequence (DNA): TGTGCCTGGATGTACGGGCAGGGTGTTAATTCACCCCTCCACTTT.

The chain uses TRBV2 and TRBJ2-7; D possibly corresponds to TRBD1 (6 bases). The CDR3 is 14 residues long. Trimming removed 6 bases at V and 1 base at J, with 13 bases between. Germline V gives CDR1 SNHLY, CDR2 FYNNEI. The CDR3, as DNA: TGTGCCAGCAGCATTAAACAGGGATCCTACGAGCAGTACTTC. This encodes CASSIKQGSYEQYF.

The chain carries TRBV7-9 and TRBJ2-1, with 7 bases matching TRBD2. CDR1 and CDR2 (germline): SEHNR, FQNEAQ (reference sequence). The CDR3 has 15 amino acids. After removal of 6 bases from V and 3 bases from J, the junction contained 8 bases not matched to a gene. CDR3 amino acids: CASSVGLADYNEQFF. The CDR3 bases are TGTGCCAGCAGTGTGGGGCTAGCGGACTACAATGAGCAGTTCTTC.

The chain links TRBV10-3 to TRBJ1-1; D not certain. Per germline, CDR1 ENHRY and CDR2 SYGVKD. The CDR3 is 13 amino acids. Deletions cut 4 bases from V and 4 bases from J, with 10 bases between. The DNA for the CDR3 is TGTGCCATCAGTGCGGGGTTGAGCACTGAAGCTTTCTTT. Protein product: CAISAGLSTEAFF.

This chain links TRBV28 with TRBJ2-7, with TRBD2 matching 10 bases. CDR3 length: 13 residues. The germline V gene encodes CDR1 MDHEN and CDR2 SYDVKM. The V gene end was trimmed by 6 bases and the J gene end by 6 bases; junction bases not matched to a gene: 5. The CDR3 bases are TGTGCCAGCAGACCTAGCGGGAGATTCGAGCAGTACTTC. Protein product: CASRPSGRFEQYF.